The 7 T cell receptor beta chains listed next were all sequenced from one sample in a study of beta chain features in type 1 diabetes (dated by TCRdb to the late 2010s). No antigen has been identified for these receptors. Overall results and qualifications from the work: In all four CD4+ subsets, TCRB CDR3 length was moderately but significantly shorter in type 1 diabetes patients.

Libraries were prepared through the immunoSEQ multiplex PCR assay. The entire isolated RNA was reverse transcribed using the High Capacity cDNA Reverse Transcription Kit, and thus expressed TCRB transcripts were sequenced. What TCRdb holds here is the immuneACCESS table cut down to in-frame rearrangements. Part of the clones is not present; checked against another copy, under half of the missing clones reflect an unresolved V gene, and the others are unexplained. For this sample there are roughly 730,000 clones; roughly an eighth appear just once. The top ten constitute 0.02% to 0.025% of the sample. Sequenced input: naive CD4+ T cells from blood. Per the publication, the cell subset or site label means: true naive CD4+ T cells. The receptors originated from a man aged 18 to 29 with type 1 diabetes.

The rearrangement uses TRBV7-9 and TRBJ1-4; D remains ambiguous. CDR1 and CDR2 from the germline V gene are SEHNR and FQNEAQ (reference sequence). V was clipped by 2 bases and J by 8 bases, with 12 bases between them. This CDR3 comprises 14 residues. The CDR3 DNA is TGTGCCAGCAGCTTAATGGGTCTCGGAGAAAAACTGTTTTTT. Protein sequence: CASSLMGLGEKLFF.

The V call is TRBV14, the J call TRBJ2-7, with 8 nucleotides matching TRBD2. Per germline, CDR1 SGHDN and CDR2 FVKESK. The V gene end was trimmed by 1 base and the J gene end by 0 bases; junction bases not matched to a gene: 5. This CDR3 is 16 amino acids long. CDR3 DNA: TGTGCCAGCAGCCAAGGGAAGGGGACTAGCTCCTACGAGCAGTACTTC. It specifies CASSQGKGTSSYEQYF. The full variable domain, completed using reference TRBV14 and TRBJ2-7, is EAGVTQFPSHSVIEKGQTVTLRCDPISGHDNLYWYRRVMGKEIKFLLHFVKESKQDESGMPNNRFLAERTGGTYSTLKVQPAELEDSGVYFCASSQGKGTSSYEQYFGPGTRLTVT.

The chain is built from TRBV30 and TRBJ1-6, with D unresolved. Trimming took off 4 bases at V and 3 bases at J, with 13 bases between the two ends. CDR1 and CDR2 from the germline V gene are GTSNPN and SVGIG (reference sequence). The CDR3 sequence is 15 residues long. The CDR3 region is CAWTPMAGYNSPLHF. CDR3 coding DNA: TGTGCCTGGACCCCTATGGCAGGCTATAATTCACCCCTCCACTTT.

This chain links TRBV19 with TRBJ1-4, with D possibly TRBD1 on 5 matching bases. The V gene's germline CDR1 is LNHDA and CDR2 SQIVND (reference sequence). Trimming shortened V by 7 bases and J by 4 bases, and 16 bases separated the two germline ends. The CDR3 consists of 15 residues. The CDR3 spells CASNRASGDNEKLFF. In DNA, the CDR3 is TGTGCCAGTAACCGGGCTTCGGGGGATAATGAAAAACTGTTTTTT.

Only a few counts were recorded for this clone. The rearrangement uses TRBV5-1 and TRBJ2-5; D is possibly TRBD1 or TRBD2 (5 bases each). V lost 4 bases and J lost 4, with 14 bases in between. CDR1 is SGHRS and CDR2 is YFSETQ in the germline V gene. This CDR3 comprises 14 residues. CDR3 sequence (DNA): TGCGCCAGCAGCCCGAGTGGGGACGGAGAGACCCAGTACTTC. This sequence encodes CASSPSGDGETQYF.

The V and J genes are TRBV5-4 and TRBJ2-1; a weak D match, TRBD1 (5 bases). CDR1 SGHNT and CDR2 YYREEE come from the germline V gene (reference sequence). The V gene lost 4 bases and the J gene lost 7 bases, with 15 bases spanning the gap. The CDR3 consists of 14 residues. CDR3: CASSLTELGNEQFF. The CDR3 nucleotides read TGTGCCAGCAGCCTGACAGAGCTCGGGAATGAGCAGTTCTTC.

The rearrangement uses TRBV30 and TRBJ2-6; 10 bases are shared with TRBD1. Germline loops: CDR1 GTSNPN, CDR2 SVGIG (reference sequence). The CDR3 has 17 residues. V shed 2 bases and J 4 bases; nucleotides not matched to a gene: 8. The CDR3 reads CAWSRGTGALGANVLTF. In DNA form, the CDR3 reads TGTGCCTGGAGTCGCGGGACAGGGGCTCTGGGGGCCAACGTCCTGACTTTC.